These T cell receptor beta chains were read from a single sample in a study of T cells in Graves' hyperthyroidism and ophthalmopathy. A single record per CDR3 protein comes from TCRdb applying MiXCR to the multiplex PCR reads. The sample gives about 700,000 distinct CDR3 sequences, about 15% of which show up once; more than 8.5% is in the top ten. Sequencing used blood. These receptors were obtained from a woman aged 18-29 years with Graves' hyperthyroidism. CDR3s leave out the opening cysteine and the closing phenylalanine or tryptophan. Each record gives: V gene, CDR3 protein.

v_gene: TRBV6-2/TRBV6-3
CDR3aa: ASSYATYEQY

v_gene: TRBV7-9
CDR3aa: ASSLLVSDTGELF

v_gene: TRBV12-3/TRBV12-4
CDR3aa: ASRLAGSSYEQY

v_gene: TRBV18
CDR3aa: ASSLTGGPQPQH

v_gene: TRBV11-2
CDR3aa: ASSRGLRAYNEQF

v_gene: TRBV12-3/TRBV12-4
CDR3aa: ASSPRPGTGWQF

v_gene: TRBV9
CDR3aa: ASSPGQGNTIY

v_gene: TRBV18
CDR3aa: ASSGGYQETQY

v_gene: TRBV2
CDR3aa: ASSVDSSANYGYT

v_gene: TRBV27
CDR3aa: ASRAGLAGAAEF

v_gene: TRBV19
CDR3aa: ASSIQGNQSQH

v_gene: TRBV7-9
CDR3aa: ASSLMSSGSNRVTYNEQF

v_gene: TRBV18
CDR3aa: ASSPPTTAYEQY

v_gene: TRBV10-3
CDR3aa: AISESSFGGELF

v_gene: TRBV2
CDR3aa: ASRAASGIYEQY

v_gene: TRBV5-8
CDR3aa: ASSLGIGQETQY

v_gene: TRBV20-1
CDR3aa: SARDPDRGIDT

v_gene: TRBV3-1
CDR3aa: ASSHVRGYT

v_gene: TRBV18
CDR3aa: ASSPPPPPLNTEAF

v_gene: TRBV14
CDR3aa: ASSQGTHLGATYEQY

v_gene: TRBV2
CDR3aa: ASRRHLPGLAGSNEQF

v_gene: TRBV30
CDR3aa: ACARGGDYGYT

v_gene: TRBV6-2/TRBV6-3
CDR3aa: ASRTLGGRDGYT

v_gene: TRBV27
CDR3aa: ASSSWEGGYGYT

v_gene: TRBV11-1
CDR3aa: ASSLQRSGGNEQF

v_gene: TRBV27
CDR3aa: ASSFTGFTEAF

v_gene: TRBV11-1
CDR3aa: ASGEGAESSYEQY

v_gene: TRBV6-1
CDR3aa: ASRTGYWSAQETQY

v_gene: TRBV20-1
CDR3aa: SARYKWEKLF

v_gene: TRBV15
CDR3aa: ATSRGQGGYGYT

v_gene: TRBV11-2
CDR3aa: ASSLEAYSGNTIY

v_gene: TRBV5-6
CDR3aa: ASSYPLGWTGVTEAF

v_gene: TRBV2
CDR3aa: ASRGDVYGNTIY

v_gene: TRBV27
CDR3aa: ASSSLTGWTSGRASYEQY

v_gene: TRBV10-1
CDR3aa: ASSEWRQGVNEQF

v_gene: TRBV2
CDR3aa: ASSEWPSGNIQY

v_gene: TRBV28
CDR3aa: ASSFLSGQAYNEQF

v_gene: TRBV20-1
CDR3aa: SAREVSSGANVLT

v_gene: TRBV10-3
CDR3aa: ATRRPDRSYEQY

v_gene: TRBV19
CDR3aa: ASSPSRDRGRQQPQH

v_gene: TRBV13
CDR3aa: ASRERSGRIPYEQY

v_gene: TRBV28
CDR3aa: ASTRQNYGYT

v_gene: TRBV4-3
CDR3aa: ASSPHPDRQPYEQY

v_gene: TRBV18
CDR3aa: ASSPEDAEAF

v_gene: TRBV18
CDR3aa: ASSPGQHMNTEAF

v_gene: TRBV2
CDR3aa: ASRDQRRGGSLEKLF

v_gene: TRBV5-4
CDR3aa: ASLNRGNTEAF

v_gene: TRBV7-3
CDR3aa: ASSPTLGEQF

v_gene: TRBV6-2/TRBV6-3
CDR3aa: ASNYRTGAQPQH

v_gene: TRBV6-1
CDR3aa: ASTLKGGARTEAF

v_gene: TRBV2
CDR3aa: ASSGQGLETQY

v_gene: TRBV7-3
CDR3aa: ASSYSDTYNEQF

v_gene: TRBV28
CDR3aa: ASSFFGSFNSPLH

v_gene: TRBV6-2/TRBV6-3
CDR3aa: ASRRRGEMVDEQF

v_gene: TRBV13
CDR3aa: ASSSDRFATNEKLF

v_gene: TRBV2
CDR3aa: ASRGRSNTGELF

v_gene: TRBV7-9
CDR3aa: ASSPPLLEQF

v_gene: TRBV6-5
CDR3aa: ASSYTVAGGANEQF

v_gene: TRBV10-2
CDR3aa: ASSSGVKGGNEQF

v_gene: TRBV28
CDR3aa: ASSLAGGPYEQY